Given below is one TCR beta chain in context. Approximately 9 milliliters was the volume of peripheral blood drawn from each donor. The sample is drawn from a study of blood T cells in healthy people across ages. V was pared by 5 bases and J by 1 base, with 8 bases of the junction left unmatched. The CDR3 is made up of 16 amino acids. A second about 7 to 11 cycle PCR used barcoded and J-beta primers. Sequencing of every sample gave 3 million or more CDR3-containing paired-end reads. TCRdb re-called the 5' RACE reads with MiXCR, one entry per CDR3 protein. Of fewer than 800,000 distinct CDR3 sequences in the sample, around 25% were seen once. The data were also submitted as part of a second study, on T cells of mothers and their children. This second study says: In both related and unrelated pairs, TCR recombination output is shaped similarly by thymic selection. Among related mother-child pairs, overlap was slightly higher than in unrelated pairs, though not significantly.

This chain uses TRBV12-3 or TRBV12-4 with TRBJ2-1; 7 bases are shared with TRBD1. This TCR was recovered from a boy younger than 18 in good health. The specimen sequenced was blood. CDR3 in DNA: TGTGCCAGCAGTCCCAGTCAGGGGGATTCCTACAATGAGCAGTTCTTC. Its protein is CASSPSQGDSYNEQFF.